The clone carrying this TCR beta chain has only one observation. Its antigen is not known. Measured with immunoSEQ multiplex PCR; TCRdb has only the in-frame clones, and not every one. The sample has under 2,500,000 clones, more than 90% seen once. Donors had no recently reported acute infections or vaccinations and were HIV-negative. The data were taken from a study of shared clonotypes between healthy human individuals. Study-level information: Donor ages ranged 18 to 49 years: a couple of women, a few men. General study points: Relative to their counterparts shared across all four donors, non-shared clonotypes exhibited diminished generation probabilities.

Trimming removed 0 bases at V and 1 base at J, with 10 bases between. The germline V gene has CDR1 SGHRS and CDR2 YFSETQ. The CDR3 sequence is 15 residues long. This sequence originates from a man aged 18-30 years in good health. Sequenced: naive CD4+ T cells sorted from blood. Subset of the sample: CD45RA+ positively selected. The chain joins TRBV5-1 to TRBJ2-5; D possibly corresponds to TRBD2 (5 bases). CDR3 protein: CASSLGPGIQETQYF. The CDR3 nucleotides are TGCGCCAGCAGCTTGGGCCCGGGGATCCAAGAGACCCAGTACTTC.